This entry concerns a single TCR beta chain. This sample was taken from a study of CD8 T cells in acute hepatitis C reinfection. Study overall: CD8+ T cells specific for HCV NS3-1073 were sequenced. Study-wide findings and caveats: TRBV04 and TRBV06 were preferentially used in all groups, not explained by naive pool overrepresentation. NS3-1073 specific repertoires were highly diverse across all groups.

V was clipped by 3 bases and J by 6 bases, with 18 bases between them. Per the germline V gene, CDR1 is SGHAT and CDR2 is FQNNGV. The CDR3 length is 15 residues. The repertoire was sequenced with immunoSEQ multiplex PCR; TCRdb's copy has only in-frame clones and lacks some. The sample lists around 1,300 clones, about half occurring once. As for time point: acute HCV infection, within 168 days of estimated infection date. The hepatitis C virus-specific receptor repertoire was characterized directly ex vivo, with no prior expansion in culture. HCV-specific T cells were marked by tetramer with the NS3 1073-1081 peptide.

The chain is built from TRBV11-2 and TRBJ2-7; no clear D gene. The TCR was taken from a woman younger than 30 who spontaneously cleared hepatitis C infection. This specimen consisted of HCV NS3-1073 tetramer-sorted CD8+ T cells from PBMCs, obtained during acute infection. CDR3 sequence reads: CASSFEPGNWGEQYF. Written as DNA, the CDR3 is TGTGCCAGCAGCTTCGAACCTGGCAACTGGGGCGAGCAGTACTTC.